The 21 T cell receptor beta chains in this list originate from one sample, sequenced in a study of PD-1 blockade in mismatch repair-deficient tumors. The assay was immunoSEQ multiplex PCR, and TCRdb's table has in-frame clones only and misses some. In the table there are tens of thousands of clones, around four fifths of which are singletons. The sample consisted of peripheral blood, taken 2 weeks after starting pembrolizumab. The receptors stem from an adult with mismatch repair-deficient cancer.

The rearrangement links TRBV5-1 to TRBJ2-1, with TRBD1 identical over 7 bases. V lost 0 bases and J lost 6; bases outside the gene matches: 3. The CDR3 is made up of 14 amino acids. CDR1 is SGHRS, CDR2 YFSETQ, per germline. CDR3 amino acids: CASSLGGQPNEQFF. CDR3 nucleotide sequence: TGCGCCAGCAGCTTGGGGGGACAGCCCAATGAGCAGTTCTTC.

The genes are TRBV29-1 and TRBJ2-5; 7 bases align to TRBD1. Germline trimming cut 6 bases from V and 3 bases from J; bases unmatched to any gene: 13. The CDR3 is 15 amino acids. Germline V gene sequence: CDR1 SQVTM, CDR2 ANQGSEA. CDR3: CSVTSLQGREETQYF. CDR3 bases: TGCAGCGTAACCTCATTACAGGGGCGTGAAGAGACCCAGTACTTC.

This rearrangement joins TRBV4-3 to TRBJ2-7, with a possible D match to TRBD2 (6 bases). The V and J ends lost 0 bases and 2 bases respectively, with 17 bases between them. This CDR3 is 17 amino acids long. The germline V gene has CDR1 LGHNA and CDR2 YSLEER. The CDR3 DNA reads TGCGCCAGCAGCCAAGATCGGTCGGACTCGGGGGCCTACGAGCAGTACTTC. Protein product: CASSQDRSDSGAYEQYF.

As DNA, the CDR3 is TGTGCCAGCAGCGGAAGCACAGATACGCAGTATTTT. This gives the protein CASSGSTDTQYF. The V and J genes are TRBV9 and TRBJ2-3; D not resolved. With 3 bases removed from V and 0 bases from J, the gap between germline ends came to 2 bases. The CDR3 covers 12 residues. Germline CDR1 SGDLS, CDR2 YYNGEE.

This rearrangement joins TRBV9 to TRBJ2-7; D may be TRBD2 (6 bases). Trimming removed 4 bases at V and 4 bases at J, with 15 bases between. Germline CDR1 SGDLS, CDR2 YYNGEE. CDR3 size: 14 residues. This CDR3 is CASSPTVGGYEQYF. The CDR3, as DNA: TGTGCCAGCAGCCCGACTGTGGGGGGATACGAGCAGTACTTC.

The CDR3 sequence is CASSALAGGAREQFF. The CDR3 nucleotides are TGTGCCAGCAGCGCTCTAGCGGGAGGTGCCCGTGAGCAGTTCTTC. The chain recombines TRBV6-5 with TRBJ2-1, with 11 bases fitting TRBD2. CDR3 length: 15 residues. Trimming took 6 bases from V and 9 from J; bases not matched to a gene: 10. Germline V gives CDR1 MNHEY, CDR2 SVGAGI.

The chain joins TRBV30 to TRBJ1-2; no clear D. The CDR3 runs to 15 residues. CDR1 is GTSNPN, CDR2 SVGIG, per germline (reference sequence). V was shortened by 2 bases and J by 5 bases, with 18 bases between the two germline ends. Here the CDR3 reads CAWSIRNRRLYGYTF. The CDR3 bases are TGTGCCTGGAGTATCAGGAATCGGCGGTTGTATGGCTACACCTTC.

This clone occurred once. The chain links TRBV7-8 to TRBJ2-2; TRBD2 might be the D (5 bases). V was trimmed by 5 bases and J by 5 bases, leaving 15 bases between them. The CDR3 sequence is 15 residues long. Germline V gene data show CDR1 as SGHVS and CDR2 as FQNEAQ. Here the CDR3 DNA reads TGTGCCAGCAGCAAAACGGGAAATCCTACCGGGGAGCTGTTTTTT. Translating it yields CASSKTGNPTGELFF.

The CDR3 nucleotides are TGTGCCAGCAGTTTCTCGTGGACTAGTAGAACTTACGAGCAGTACTTC. It yields the protein CASSFSWTSRTYEQYF. V and J are TRBV28 and TRBJ2-7; 7 bases are a match to TRBD2. Germline CDR1 reads MDHEN; CDR2 reads SYDVKM. V shed 3 bases and J 4 bases; nucleotides not matched to a gene: 12. There are 16 residues in the CDR3.

The J gene is TRBJ2-1, the V gene TRBV6-5; D perhaps matches TRBD1 (5 bases). Germline V CDR1 and CDR2: MNHEY, SVGAGI. CDR3 length: 14 residues. Trimming cost V 0 bases and J 5 bases, with 8 bases left between them. This CDR3 reads CASSYSNRNNEQFF. The CDR3 region has the DNA TGTGCCAGCAGTTACTCTAACAGGAACAATGAGCAGTTCTTC.

This chain uses TRBV21-1 with TRBJ1-2; the D segment call TRBD1 is taken from the table without a DNA check. TRBV21-1 is a pseudogene. The CDR3 is made up of 22 amino acids. CDR3 bases: TGTGCCAGCAGCAAACAGAAAGAGAACAACGGGACAGGGAGGGGCCCTAACTATGGCTACACCTTC. Translating gives CASSKQKENNGTGRGPNYGYTF.

The rearrangement links TRBV5-1 to TRBJ2-2, with a tentative D call TRBD2 (5 bases). The V gene lost 4 bases and the J gene lost 7 bases, with 14 bases spanning the gap. CDR1 is SGHRS and CDR2 is YFSETQ in the germline V gene. The CDR3 loop spans 14 amino acids. The DNA for the CDR3 is TGCGCCAGCAGCCGCGGCGAGGGTGGCGGGGAGCTGTTTTTT. The encoded protein is CASSRGEGGGELFF.

The chain is built from TRBV27 and TRBJ2-5; 11 nucleotides line up with TRBD2. Germline V gene lookup returns CDR1 MNHEY and CDR2 SMNVEV (reference sequence). Unmatched junction bases numbered 11, after V lost 4 bases and J lost 7 bases. The CDR3 has 16 residues. The CDR3 nucleotides are TGTGCCAGCAGTTCTCTAGCGGGAGGACGTCCTAGGACCCAGTACTTC. Its translation: CASSSLAGGRPRTQYF.

V usage is TRBV7-2 and J usage is TRBJ2-3; TRBD2 matches 9 bases. The CDR3 is 16 residues long. Germline V CDR1 and CDR2: SGHTA, FQGNSA. V lost 0 bases to trimming and J lost 0 bases; unmatched junction nucleotides: 1. DNA of the CDR3: TGTGCCAGCAGCTTAGCTACTAGCGGGAGCACAGATACGCAGTATTTT. It is translated as CASSLATSGSTDTQYF.

J is TRBJ2-7 and V is TRBV6-1, with 8 bases that match TRBD1. CDR1 MNHNS and CDR2 SASEGT come from the germline V gene. The CDR3 runs 15 residues. With V trimmed by 1 base and J by 0 bases, 2 bases remained unmatched. CDR3 DNA: TGTGCCAGCAGTGAAGGGACAGGGAGCTCCTACGAGCAGTACTTC. It encodes CASSEGTGSSYEQYF.

The CDR3: CASSLLSEKLFF. The CDR3 nucleotides read TGTGCCAGCAGCTTATTAAGTGAAAAACTGTTTTTT. The chain uses TRBV11-1 and TRBJ1-4; no clear D gene. The ends were cut back, 2 bases at V and 7 bases at J, with 5 bases in the middle. The CDR3 has 12 amino acids. The germline CDR1 and CDR2 sequences are SGHAT and FQDESV (reference sequence).

This rearrangement joins TRBV6-1 to TRBJ2-6, with no clear D. V was clipped by 5 bases and J by 4 bases, with 12 bases between them. This CDR3 is built from 15 residues. The germline gives CDR1 MNHNS, CDR2 SASEGT. For the CDR3, the DNA is TGTGCCAGCAGTTGGAAGGGCCTCGGGGCCAACGTCCTGACTTTC. It specifies CASSWKGLGANVLTF.

The chain combines TRBV4-2 with TRBJ2-5, with TRBD2 matching over 10 bases. Germline trimming cut 8 bases from V and 7 bases from J; bases unmatched to any gene: 7. CDR1 LGHNA and CDR2 YNFKEQ come from the germline V gene. This CDR3 contains 13 residues. The CDR3 nucleotides read TGTGCCAGCCTACCCGCTAGCGGGGGGACCCAGTACTTC. It encodes CASLPASGGTQYF.

This clone showed up just a few times. The V and J genes are TRBV4-2 and TRBJ2-7; D not resolved. The germline V gene has CDR1 LGHNA and CDR2 YNFKEQ. This CDR3 region has 16 residues. With 1 base removed from V and 0 bases from J, the gap between germline ends came to 13 bases. The CDR3 region is CASSQVFSGASYEQYF. CDR3 DNA sequence: TGTGCCAGCAGCCAAGTCTTTTCGGGCGCCTCCTACGAGCAGTACTTC.

The V gene is TRBV7-2, the J gene TRBJ2-7; 10 bases fit TRBD2. The CDR3 has 16 residues. Germline CDR1 and CDR2: SGHTA and FQGNSA. V was clipped by 1 base and J by 5 bases; unmatched bases: 8. CDR3 region: CASSLVGLAGVNEQYF. CDR3 in DNA: TGTGCCAGCAGCTTAGTGGGGCTAGCGGGAGTAAACGAGCAGTACTTC.

This chain connects TRBV18 to TRBJ2-5; 7 positions match TRBD2. Germline V gene lookup returns CDR1 KGHSH and CDR2 LQKENI. This CDR3 contains 13 residues. The ends lost 0 bases at V and 5 bases at J; junction bases unmatched: 0. The CDR3 DNA reads as TGTGCCAGCTCACCACCGGGAGGGGAGACCCAGTACTTC. Translating gives CASSPPGGETQYF.